This T cell receptor beta chain appears in the sequencing data of a study of T cells in Graves' hyperthyroidism and ophthalmopathy. Using RNA transcripts as the source, TCR beta CDR3 regions were amplified. RT-PCR in the first round (using the HTBI primer set) targeted the TCR CDR3. MiXCR, applied by TCRdb to the multiplex PCR reads, yields one record per CDR3 protein. This table has more than 550,000 distinct CDR3 sequences, 45% appearing once. The sequence came from an adult man with Graves' disease, either hyperthyroidism or ophthalmopathy (not recorded which). The specimen was peripheral blood or thyroid tissue (not recorded which).

CDR3 sequence reads: CASGYQPQHF. The CDR3 nucleotides are TGTGCCAGCGGATATCAGCCCCAGCATTTT. V gene TRBV6-6 combines with J gene TRBJ1-5, with D unclear. The CDR3 has 10 residues. Germline V lookup: CDR1 MNHNY, CDR2 SVGAGI (reference sequence). V gave up 8 bases and J gave up 5 bases, with 4 bases separating them.